These 15 T cell receptor beta chains were all obtained from the same sample, sequenced in a study of shared clonotypes between healthy human individuals. Only in-frame clones appear in the TCRdb table, and some are missing; sequencing was by immunoSEQ multiplex PCR. The sample records roughly 2 million clones, more than 90% being singletons. The sequencing sample was made of naive CD4+ T cells sorted from blood. Subset reported: CD45RA+ positively selected. These receptors came from a man younger than 35 in good health.

This chain joins TRBV9 and TRBJ2-4; TRBD1 aligns across 11 bases. Germline V gene lookup returns CDR1 SGDLS and CDR2 YYNGEE. Unmatched junction bases numbered 6, after V lost 4 bases and J lost 9 bases. CDR3 length: 14 amino acids. CDR3 region: CASSPGTGGGIQYF. CDR3 in DNA: TGTGCCAGCAGCCCCGGGACAGGGGGGGGCATTCAGTACTTC.

The CDR3 here is CASSGYTGELFF. CDR3 bases: TGTGCCAGCAGTGGGTACACCGGGGAGCTGTTTTTT. The V call is TRBV2, the J call TRBJ2-2; the D is unclear. Germline values: CDR1 SNHLY, CDR2 FYNNEI. CDR3 length: 12 residues. The V end was cut by 4 bases, the J end by 3 bases, with 3 bases between.

The chain has TRBV2 and TRBJ2-5, with a possible D match to TRBD2 (6 bases). V was shortened by 7 bases and J by 3 bases, with 12 bases between the two germline ends. CDR3 size: 13 residues. The V gene's germline CDR1 is SNHLY and CDR2 FYNNEI. CDR3 sequence reads: CASNPTSKETQYF. The CDR3 DNA reads as TGTGCCAGCAATCCCACTAGCAAAGAGACCCAGTACTTC.

The chain joins TRBV2 to TRBJ2-7; no definite D call. The CDR3 runs 11 residues. Germline values: CDR1 SNHLY, CDR2 FYNNEI. V lost 2 bases, J lost 6 bases, and 5 bases lay in between. CDR3 bases: TGTGCCAGCAGTGAACGGTTCGAGCAGTACTTC. This codes for CASSERFEQYF.

The chain is built from TRBV30 and TRBJ1-3; D not certain. V lost 3 bases to trimming and J lost 0 bases, with 21 bases between them. The V gene's germline CDR1 is GTSNPN and CDR2 SVGIG (reference sequence). This CDR3 has 18 amino acids. In DNA form, the CDR3 reads TGTGCCTGGAGGAGGCTAGGGCAGGCTACGGGCTCTGGAAACACCATATATTTT. Its protein is CAWRRLGQATGSGNTIYF.

The genes are TRBV7-2 and TRBJ2-5; 9 bases align to TRBD1. Germline CDR1 reads SGHTA; CDR2 reads FQGNSA. CDR3 length: 15 residues. V lost 1 base, J lost 5 bases, and 5 bases stayed unmatched. This chain's CDR3 is CASSLGDRVWETQYF. CDR3 DNA sequence: TGTGCCAGCAGCTTAGGGGACAGGGTGTGGGAGACCCAGTACTTC.

The rearrangement uses TRBV6-5 and TRBJ2-2; maybe TRBD2 (5 bases). The germline CDR1 and CDR2 sequences are MNHEY and SVGAGI. V lost 8 bases and J 8 bases, leaving 18 bases between the germline ends. CDR3 length: 14 residues. CDR3 sequence reads: CASGDGNTPGELFF. The CDR3 DNA is TGTGCCAGCGGAGACGGGAACACACCGGGGGAGCTGTTTTTT.

Details on this clone: The same CDR3 is also encoded by other DNA sequences in this sample. The rearrangement joins TRBV7-9 to TRBJ2-1; D unresolved. V lost 1 base and J 7 bases, leaving 5 bases between the germline ends. This CDR3 contains 12 residues. Looked up from germline, CDR1 is SEHNR and CDR2 is FQNEAQ (reference sequence). This CDR3 reads CASSLGANEQFF. The CDR3, as DNA: TGTGCCAGCAGCTTAGGGGCAAATGAGCAGTTCTTC.

V usage is TRBV7-2 and J usage is TRBJ1-5; maybe TRBD1 (6 bases). V shed 2 bases and J shed 3 bases, with 11 bases lying between them. Germline V lookup: CDR1 SGHTA, CDR2 FQGNSA. The CDR3 runs 15 residues. CDR3 bases: TGTGCCAGCAGCTTATTTCAGGGGACCAATCAGCCCCAGCATTTT. Its translation: CASSLFQGTNQPQHF. The whole variable domain, remainder taken from reference TRBV7-2 and TRBJ1-5, is GAGVSQSPSNKVTEKGKDVELRCDPISGHTALYWYRQSLGQGLEFLIYFQGNSAPDKSGLPSDRFSAERTGGSVSTLTIQRTQQEDSAVYLCASSLFQGTNQPQHFGDGTRLSIL.

This chain joins TRBV14 and TRBJ2-7; no clear D gene. In germline, CDR1 is SGHDN, CDR2 FVKESK. Trimming shortened V by 1 base and J by 2 bases, and 6 bases separated the two germline ends. There are 13 residues in the CDR3. The CDR3 region is CASSQGLAYEQYF. The CDR3 nucleotides are TGTGCCAGCAGCCAAGGACTGGCCTACGAGCAGTACTTC.

The rearrangement joins TRBV30 to TRBJ2-5; 9 bases are a match to TRBD2. V shed 1 base and J 2 bases; nucleotides not matched to a gene: 2. The CDR3 runs 14 residues. CDR1 and CDR2 (germline): GTSNPN, SVGIG (reference sequence). In DNA, the CDR3 is TGTGCCTGGAGTGCGACTAGCGGTCAAGAGACCCAGTACTTC. Translated, it gives CAWSATSGQETQYF.

This clone showed up just once. J is TRBJ1-4 and V is TRBV6-1; D gene unclear. Germline V lookup: CDR1 MNHNS, CDR2 SASEGT. V gave up 8 bases and J gave up 5 bases, with 12 bases separating them. This CDR3 spans 13 amino acids. CDR3 loop: CASGGTTNEKLFF. The CDR3 DNA reads as TGTGCCAGCGGAGGAACGACGAATGAAAAACTGTTTTTT.

This chain's CDR3 is CASSWTDRDSSYEQYF. CDR3 coding DNA: TGTGCCAGCAGCTGGACGGACAGGGACAGCTCCTACGAGCAGTACTTC. The chain has TRBV7-9 and TRBJ2-7; the match to TRBD1 covers 8 bases. The V gene end was trimmed by 4 bases and the J gene end by 0 bases; junction bases not matched to a gene: 8. The CDR3 totals 16 residues. The germline V gene has CDR1 SEHNR and CDR2 FQNEAQ (reference sequence).

V is TRBV27 and J is TRBJ1-5; 9 bases are shared with TRBD1. Germline V gene lookup returns CDR1 MNHEY and CDR2 SMNVEV (reference sequence). Germline trimming cut 4 bases from V and 6 bases from J; bases unmatched to any gene: 10. The CDR3 totals 16 residues. CDR3 loop: CASSSIGQGLSQPQHF. CDR3 nucleotides: TGTGCCAGCAGTTCGATTGGACAGGGGTTAAGTCAGCCCCAGCATTTT.

The chain uses TRBV30 and TRBJ1-2, with TRBD1 identical over 7 bases. The CDR3 has 16 residues. V lost 5 bases, J lost 1 base, and 13 bases stayed unmatched. Per germline, CDR1 GTSNPN and CDR2 SVGIG (reference sequence). CDR3 protein: CAWPRDRAFDNYGYTF. The DNA for the CDR3 is TGTGCCTGGCCCCGGGACAGAGCCTTCGATAACTATGGCTACACCTTC.